These 27 T cell receptor beta chains came from one sample sequenced in a study of T cells expressing NK-cell markers. With the 5' RACE reads reprocessed, TCRdb shows one record per CDR3 protein and no DNA. Found here are about 410,000 distinct CDR3 sequences; the top ten clones hold roughly 10%. Specimen: blood T cells: a sorted CD56 or NKG2C T cell subset, CD4+ or CD8+ T cells, or bulk PBMC T cells (not recorded which). The origin of the receptors is a woman aged 50 to 60 in good health.

J is TRBJ2-5 and V is TRBV24-1. From germline, CDR1 is KGHDR and CDR2 SFDVKD. This CDR3 has 15 residues. The CDR3 sequence: CATSDPRGVPETQYF.

The V call is TRBV5-1, the J call TRBJ2-1. The CDR3 is made up of 15 amino acids. Germline loops: CDR1 SGHRS, CDR2 YFSETQ. The CDR3 reads CASSLGDLGSNEQFF.

The CDR3 is CATSDSWQQGAGELFF. The chain uses TRBV24-1 and TRBJ2-2; TCRdb reports TRBD1, a call that lacks DNA to check it against. Germline lookup yields CDR1 KGHDR and CDR2 SFDVKD. The length of the CDR3 is 16 residues.

The CDR3 loop reads CASSWTGEEADTQYF. The genes are TRBV6-4 and TRBJ2-3; without DNA, the TCRdb call of TRBD1 cannot be checked. CDR1 and CDR2 from the germline V gene are MRHNA and SNTAGT. The CDR3 sequence is 15 residues long.

The V gene is TRBV2, the J gene TRBJ2-6. This CDR3 spans 17 amino acids. Germline CDR1 and CDR2: SNHLY and FYNNEI. The CDR3 protein is CASSAQRRPSGANVLTF.

The V gene is TRBV7-9, the J gene TRBJ2-3; the TCRdb call, TRBD1, lacks DNA for checking. Germline V gene lookup returns CDR1 SEHNR and CDR2 FQNEAQ (reference sequence). The CDR3 totals 16 residues. CDR3 region: CASSLDGTASTDTQYF.

The chain employs TRBV20-1 and TRBJ2-1; lacking DNA, the TRBD2 call made by TCRdb goes unchecked. Looked up from germline, CDR1 is DFQATT and CDR2 is SNEGSKA (reference sequence). This CDR3 contains 15 residues. CDR3 sequence: CSASGLSSGRTEQFF.

The V call is TRBV24-1, the J call TRBJ1-1; there is no DNA to check the TCRdb D call of TRBD1. The germline V gene has CDR1 KGHDR and CDR2 SFDVKD. The length of the CDR3 is 15 residues. CDR3 protein: CATSENGGTNTEAFF.

The chain uses TRBV19 and TRBJ2-1; absent DNA, TCRdb's TRBD2 call cannot be checked. The CDR3 runs 16 residues. Germline V lookup: CDR1 LNHDA, CDR2 SQIVND (reference sequence). The CDR3: CASSETSGPSYNEQFF. The full variable domain, in which reference TRBV19 and TRBJ2-1 provide the parts outside the CDR3, is DGGITQSPKYLFRKEGQNVTLSCEQNLNHDAMYWYRQDPGQGLRLIYYSQIVNDFQKGDIAEGYSVSREKKESFPLTVTSAQKNPTAFYLCASSETSGPSYNEQFFGPGTRLTVL.

The chain recombines TRBV12-3 or TRBV12-4 with TRBJ2-4. The CDR3 consists of 15 residues. CDR3 protein: CASSSGGRQSDIQYF.

The chain employs TRBV11-1 and TRBJ2-7; TCRdb picks TRBD1, but there is no DNA to check that call. CDR3 size: 15 residues. Germline V gene sequence: CDR1 SGHAT, CDR2 FQDESV (reference sequence). Here the CDR3 reads CASSPTGGAYYEQYF.

The genes are TRBV14 and TRBJ2-7. Germline-derived CDR1 and CDR2 are SGHDN and FVKESK. This CDR3 has 14 amino acids. The CDR3 here is CASSQRTVRREQYF.

The V call is TRBV30, the J call TRBJ2-2. This CDR3 is built from 17 residues. CDR1 and CDR2 from the germline V gene are GTSNPN and SVGIG (reference sequence). CDR3: CAWITPHQKWDTGELFF.

The chain carries TRBV5-1 and TRBJ1-5; TCRdb lists TRBD1, though no DNA is available to test this call. In germline, CDR1 is SGHRS, CDR2 YFSETQ. The CDR3 covers 17 residues. CDR3 in amino acids: CASSPDGTGSSNQPQHF.

This chain joins TRBV7-8 and TRBJ1-4; TCRdb's assignment of TRBD1 cannot be checked, as there is no DNA. CDR3 length: 15 residues. Germline V gene data show CDR1 as SGHVS and CDR2 as FQNEAQ. The chain's CDR3 is CASSSGQTTNEKLFF. The full variable domain, its missing parts supplied by reference TRBV7-8 and TRBJ1-4, is GAGVSQSPRYKVAKRGQDVALRCDPISGHVSLFWYQQALGQGPEFLTYFQNEAQLDKSGLPSDRFFAERPEGSVSTLKIQRTQQEDSAVYLCASSSGQTTNEKLFFGSGTQLSVL.

J is TRBJ2-5 and V is TRBV9; TCRdb's D gene call, TRBD1, goes unchecked for lack of DNA. Germline V CDR1 and CDR2: SGDLS, YYNGEE. There are 15 residues in the CDR3. CDR3 protein: CASSVGQTGEETQYF.

The chain links TRBV9 to TRBJ2-2; without DNA, the TCRdb call of TRBD1 cannot be checked. The CDR3 covers 16 residues. CDR1 is SGDLS, CDR2 YYNGEE, per germline. The CDR3: CASSAYLRGGTGELFF.

The chain's CDR3 is CASSPTTVTYEQYF. The chain uses TRBV18 and TRBJ2-7; TCRdb lists TRBD1, though no DNA is available to test this call. Per the germline V gene, CDR1 is KGHSH and CDR2 is LQKENI. The CDR3 has 14 amino acids.

V usage is TRBV12-3 or TRBV12-4 and J usage is TRBJ2-2; TCRdb proposes TRBD1, but this gene call is untestable without DNA. This CDR3 has 15 residues. The CDR3 here is CASSPRGVGKGELFF.

This chain joins TRBV14 and TRBJ2-1. CDR3 length equals 11 residues. Germline CDR1 reads SGHDN; CDR2 reads FVKESK. Here the CDR3 reads CASSQLYWQFF.

This chain connects TRBV2 to TRBJ2-1. The CDR3 loop spans 13 amino acids. Per germline, CDR1 SNHLY and CDR2 FYNNEI. The CDR3 spells CASSEAVQNEQFF.

The rearrangement joins TRBV5-5 to TRBJ1-1; TCRdb reports TRBD1, a call that lacks DNA to check it against. Germline CDR1 SGHKS, CDR2 YYEKEE (reference sequence). CDR3 size: 16 residues. The CDR3 loop reads CASSLESWGRHTEAFF.

The chain uses TRBV7-8 and TRBJ2-2; absent DNA, TCRdb's TRBD2 call cannot be checked. The CDR3 covers 18 residues. Germline values: CDR1 SGHVS, CDR2 FQNEAQ. CDR3 sequence reads: CASSLGRTSGGDTGELFF.

The CDR3 sequence: CASSRRLAGAYNEQFF. This chain joins TRBV6-6 and TRBJ2-1; TCRdb gives TRBD2 as the D gene, but with no DNA this cannot be confirmed. Germline CDR1 is MNHNY and CDR2 is SVGAGI (reference sequence). This CDR3 is built from 16 residues.

The V gene is TRBV20-1, the J gene TRBJ2-7; TCRdb lists TRBD2, though no DNA is available to test this call. Germline V CDR1 and CDR2: DFQATT, SNEGSKA (reference sequence). The CDR3 has 15 amino acids. The CDR3 sequence: CSARDSTSGGYEQYF.

This chain connects TRBV20-1 to TRBJ2-1; TCRdb reports TRBD2, a call that lacks DNA to check it against. The germline gives CDR1 DFQATT, CDR2 SNEGSKA (reference sequence). The CDR3 length is 12 residues. The chain's CDR3 is CSGGRAPNEQFF.

The gene calls are TRBV27 and TRBJ2-5. This CDR3 has 16 amino acids. CDR1 and CDR2 (germline): MNHEY, SMNVEV (reference sequence). CDR3 region: CASSLSYGDSQETQYF.